Only a few counts were recorded for the clone carrying this T cell receptor beta chain. Its antigen is as yet unknown. CDR3 length equals 15 residues. Deletions cut 2 bases from V and 2 bases from J, with 13 bases between. In germline, CDR1 is MNHEY, CDR2 SVGEGT. A universal primer site and UMIs were added as TCR cDNA was made by 5'RACE template switching. TCRdb re-called the 5' RACE reads with MiXCR, one entry per CDR3 protein. The repertoire holds around 590,000 distinct CDR3 sequences, with 10% to 15% as singletons. This record comes from a study of T cells after yellow fever vaccination. Findings of the study overall: When the response was secondary, it was weaker but reached its peak faster, day 5 versus 15. At 95% to 96% for CD4 and 88% for CD8, most primary-vaccination clones showed up again after the booster. It was a small share of clonotypes that appeared in both CD4 and CD8 compartments.

V usage is TRBV6-2 or TRBV6-3 and J usage is TRBJ2-7, with D tentatively TRBD2 (5 bases). This material consisted of PBMCs, taken on the day of the yellow fever booster vaccination. This sequence originates from a young man who received the YFV17D yellow fever vaccine. The CDR3: CASSYIGMSPYEQYF. Here the CDR3 DNA reads TGTGCCAGCAGTTACATCGGGATGAGTCCCTACGAGCAGTACTTC.